Presented here are 31 T cell receptor beta chains from one specimen sequenced in a study of cytomegalovirus exposure and HLA in healthy donors. The protocol was immunoSEQ multiplex PCR, while the TCRdb copy is restricted to in-frame clones and leaves out a portion. This sample has about 120,000 clones, with about 88% found just once. The sample consisted of PBMCs. The origin of the receptors is a woman aged 18-29 years in good health and CMV-seronegative.

J is TRBJ2-5 and V is TRBV6-6, with D perhaps matching TRBD2 (6 bases). Between the trimmed V and J ends, which lost 0 bases and 3 bases, there was a span of 14 bases. Germline V gives CDR1 MNHNY, CDR2 SVGAGI (reference sequence). The CDR3 is made up of 16 amino acids. The CDR3 DNA follows: TGTGCCAGCAGTTACTCGGGCGGGACCGAAAAAGAGACCCAGTACTTC. Its protein product is CASSYSGGTEKETQYF.

This chain joins TRBV7-2 and TRBJ2-7; 7 bases line up with TRBD2. CDR3 size: 17 residues. Germline CDR1 SGHTA, CDR2 FQGNSA. With 1 base clipped from V and 5 bases from J, the junction kept 14 bases outside the gene matches. This CDR3 reads CASSLGWVGLAANEQYF. CDR3 DNA sequence: TGTGCCAGCAGCTTAGGGTGGGTTGGGCTAGCGGCCAACGAGCAGTACTTC.

V is TRBV6-5 and J is TRBJ2-1; D remains ambiguous. V lost 6 bases, J lost 5 bases, and 17 bases lay in between. Germline V lookup: CDR1 MNHEY, CDR2 SVGAGI. The CDR3 totals 15 residues. The CDR3 nucleotides read TGTGCCAGCAGCCTGTCAGGAAGAGTCCACAATGAGCAGTTCTTC. This encodes CASSLSGRVHNEQFF.

The chain combines TRBV6-5 with TRBJ1-5; D may be TRBD1 (5 bases). V was shortened by 6 bases and J by 0 bases, with 12 bases between the two germline ends. Germline V gives CDR1 MNHEY, CDR2 SVGAGI. The CDR3 totals 15 residues. The CDR3 here is CASSQGAYSNQPQHF. CDR3 DNA: TGTGCCAGCAGCCAAGGGGCTTATAGCAATCAGCCCCAGCATTTT.

V and J are TRBV18 and TRBJ2-7; TRBD1 agrees at 7 bases. From germline, CDR1 is KGHSH and CDR2 LQKENI. Trimming removed 4 bases from V and 3 bases from J; junction bases left unmatched: 6. The CDR3 is 14 residues long. The CDR3 loop is CASSLTGVNYEQYV. In DNA, the CDR3 is TGTGCCAGCTCACTTACAGGGGTCAACTACGAGCAGTACGTC.

This chain uses TRBV29-1 with TRBJ1-1; TRBD1 agrees at 8 bases. The CDR3 length is 12 residues. Per germline, CDR1 SQVTM and CDR2 ANQGSEA. V lost 7 bases, J lost 5 bases, and 6 bases stayed unmatched. The CDR3 region has the DNA TGCAGCGGCGGACAGGGCGGAACTGAAGCTTTCTTT. Protein: CSGGQGGTEAFF. The whole variable domain, remainder taken from reference TRBV29-1 and TRBJ1-1, is SAVISQKPSRDICQRGTSLTIQCQVDSQVTMMFWYRQQPGQSLTLIATANQGSEATYESGFVIDKFPISRPNLTFSTLTVSNMSPEDSSIYLCSGGQGGTEAFFGQGTRLTVV.

The V call is TRBV28, the J call TRBJ2-5; perhaps TRBD1 as D (5 bases). The CDR3 length is 15 residues. Germline V lookup: CDR1 MDHEN, CDR2 SYDVKM. Trimming removed 3 bases from V and 4 bases from J, with 15 bases in between. DNA for the CDR3: TGTGCCAGCAGTTTTATTGGGGCAGGGCGAGAGACCCAGTACTTC. Residues: CASSFIGAGRETQYF.

The chain has TRBV19 and TRBJ2-5, with TRBD2 identical over 11 bases. The CDR3 sequence is 16 residues long. V shed 3 bases and J 5 bases; nucleotides not matched to a gene: 8. CDR1 is LNHDA, CDR2 SQIVND, per germline (reference sequence). The CDR3 coding sequence is TGTGCCAGTAGTATTTCTGCTAGCGGGGGGTTCGAGACCCAGTACTTC. It translates to CASSISASGGFETQYF. Full variable domain (missing parts from reference TRBV19 and TRBJ2-5): DGGITQSPKYLFRKEGQNVTLSCEQNLNHDAMYWYRQDPGQGLRLIYYSQIVNDFQKGDIAEGYSVSREKKESFPLTVTSAQKNPTAFYLCASSISASGGFETQYFGPGTRLLVL.

This clone appeared once. This sequence joins TRBV11-2 and TRBJ1-5; TRBD1 is a possible D gene (5 bases). The CDR3 contains 16 residues. In germline, CDR1 is SGHAT, CDR2 FQNNGV. Deletions cut 2 bases from V and 3 bases from J, with 14 bases between. The CDR3 DNA is TGTGCCAGCAGCTTATACCCAGGGAGGCACAATCAGCCCCAGCATTTT. Encoded protein: CASSLYPGRHNQPQHF.

The chain links TRBV29-1 to TRBJ1-2, with 10 bases fitting TRBD1. This CDR3 is built from 14 residues. Germline assignment: CDR1 SQVTM and CDR2 ANQGSEA. The CDR3 protein is CRALSGQGTGGYTF. The CDR3 DNA follows: TGCAGAGCGCTTTCGGGACAGGGGACAGGAGGCTACACCTTC.

This chain joins TRBV6-1 and TRBJ1-2; D is ambiguous. V lost 6 bases, J lost 7 bases, and 18 bases lay in between. This CDR3 spans 14 amino acids. CDR1 is MNHNS, CDR2 SASEGT, per germline. The CDR3 region has the DNA TGTGCCAGCAGCGCGGAGGCCCTAGTGAGTGGCTACACCTTC. Its protein is CASSAEALVSGYTF.

The chain joins TRBV19 to TRBJ1-5; the D gene is possibly TRBD1 (6 bases). This CDR3 spans 14 amino acids. Per germline, CDR1 LNHDA and CDR2 SQIVND (reference sequence). Between the trimmed V and J ends, which lost 3 bases and 4 bases, there was a span of 10 bases. The CDR3 is CASSIGTRNQPQHF. CDR3 nucleotides: TGTGCCAGTAGTATCGGGACACGGAATCAGCCCCAGCATTTT.

The chain combines TRBV4-1 with TRBJ1-2, with 10 bases that match TRBD1. Germline V lookup: CDR1 MGHRA, CDR2 YSYEKL. The CDR3 spans 18 residues. Germline trimming cut 0 bases from V and 0 bases from J; bases unmatched to any gene: 7. For the CDR3, the DNA is TGCGCCAGCAGCCAAGAAGGGACAGGGGCTTTAGCTAACTATGGCTACACCTTC. This codes for CASSQEGTGALANYGYTF.

This chain links TRBV18 with TRBJ2-5; D might be TRBD2 (7 bases). The length of the CDR3 is 15 residues. V was pared by 0 bases and J by 4 bases, with 12 bases between. CDR1 is KGHSH and CDR2 is LQKENI in the germline V gene. The CDR3 spells CASSPPAGEGETQYF. The CDR3 DNA follows: TGTGCCAGCTCACCACCGGCAGGGGAGGGAGAGACCCAGTACTTC.

In this sample, this clone turned up a few times. This rearrangement joins TRBV5-6 to TRBJ2-7; TRBD2 might be the D (5 bases). The CDR3 consists of 11 residues. CDR1 and CDR2 from the germline V gene are SGHDT and YYEEEE. V lost 4 bases to trimming and J lost 5 bases, with 7 bases between them. The CDR3 DNA sequence: TGTGCCAGCAGCGCGGGCCACGAGCAGTACGTC. It specifies CASSAGHEQYV.

This clone was seen once. This rearrangement joins TRBV19 to TRBJ2-1, with D unresolved. Trimming removed 9 bases at V and 0 bases at J, with 18 bases between. CDR3 length: 16 residues. Germline V gene data show CDR1 as LNHDA and CDR2 as SQIVND (reference sequence). The CDR3 protein is CASSISGFLSYNEQFF. In DNA form, the CDR3 reads TGTGCCAGCTCTATATCCGGGTTCCTCTCCTACAATGAGCAGTTCTTC.

J is TRBJ1-3 and V is TRBV5-4; D gene ambiguous. The CDR3 loop spans 16 amino acids. V was clipped by 0 bases and J by 0 bases, with 10 bases between them. CDR1 is SGHNT and CDR2 is YYREEE in the germline V gene (reference sequence). CDR3 sequence reads: CASSLGQVGSGNTIYF. Here the CDR3 DNA reads TGTGCCAGCAGCTTGGGGCAGGTGGGCTCTGGAAACACCATATATTTT.

This chain connects TRBV11-2 to TRBJ2-2; a possible D gene is TRBD2 (5 bases). Germline V CDR1 and CDR2: SGHAT, FQNNGV. This CDR3 has 15 amino acids. With 2 bases removed from V and 4 bases from J, the gap between germline ends came to 11 bases. The CDR3 DNA is TGTGCCAGCAGCTTACGTCTAGGAGGCACCGGGGAGCTGTTTTTT. Translation: CASSLRLGGTGELFF.

This clone was seen only once. The V gene is TRBV6-6, the J gene TRBJ2-7, with D unclear. CDR3 size: 14 residues. Trimming took off 0 bases at V and 3 bases at J, with 9 bases between the two ends. The V gene's germline CDR1 is MNHNY and CDR2 SVGAGI (reference sequence). This CDR3 reads CASSYSVRRYEQYF. Here the CDR3 DNA reads TGTGCCAGCAGTTACTCGGTGAGGCGCTACGAGCAGTACTTC.

The chain recombines TRBV5-1 with TRBJ2-3; 10 nucleotides match TRBD2. The CDR3 runs 16 residues. Germline V gene data show CDR1 as SGHRS and CDR2 as YFSETQ. V shed 0 bases, J shed 8 bases, and the junction held 9 bases outside the gene matches. The CDR3 spells CASSLEEAGGLGTQYF. CDR3 in DNA: TGCGCCAGCAGCTTGGAGGAAGCGGGAGGGCTGGGTACGCAGTATTTT.

The chain carries TRBV2 and TRBJ2-7; D gene ambiguous. The V end lost 2 bases, the J end lost 7 bases, and 12 bases lay between the germline ends. The CDR3 runs 13 residues. CDR1 and CDR2 from the germline V gene are SNHLY and FYNNEI. In DNA form, the CDR3 reads TGTGCCAGCAGTGAACGGGTAGCTTGGGAGCAGTACTTC. Translating it yields CASSERVAWEQYF.

This sequence joins TRBV4-3 and TRBJ2-1, with D possibly matching TRBD1 (5 bases). CDR1 and CDR2 (germline): LGHNA, YSLEER. V was trimmed by 1 base and J by 6 bases, leaving 16 bases between them. This CDR3 has 16 residues. In DNA form, the CDR3 reads TGCGCCAGCAGCCAAGTTTTAGGGAACAGGATCAATGAGCAGTTCTTC. This translates into CASSQVLGNRINEQFF.

This chain connects TRBV6-6 to TRBJ1-1; D call uncertain. V was shortened by 7 bases and J by 1 base, with 10 bases between the two germline ends. The CDR3 extends over 13 amino acids. Germline V gene lookup returns CDR1 MNHNY and CDR2 SVGAGI (reference sequence). Here the CDR3 reads CASTPRGNTEAFF. The CDR3 DNA follows: TGTGCCAGCACCCCCCGGGGGAACACTGAAGCTTTCTTT.

The chain couples TRBV28 to TRBJ2-7; 14 positions match TRBD2. The germline V gene encodes CDR1 MDHEN and CDR2 SYDVKM. The CDR3 covers 15 residues. Germline trimming cut 3 bases from V and 7 bases from J; bases unmatched to any gene: 5. The DNA for the CDR3 is TGTGCCAGCAGTTTGACTAGCGGGAGGGCACGGGAGCAGTACTTC. Protein sequence: CASSLTSGRAREQYF. Complete variable domain (other parts from reference TRBV28 and TRBJ2-7): DVKVTQSSRYLVKRTGEKVFLECVQDMDHENMFWYRQDPGLGLRLIYFSYDVKMKEKGDIPEGYSVSREKKERFSLILESASTNQTSMYLCASSLTSGRAREQYFGPGTRLTVT.

This clone was seen many times. This chain uses TRBV27 with TRBJ1-1; no firm D call. Trimming removed 9 bases at V and 1 base at J, with 6 bases between. This CDR3 comprises 11 residues. The germline gives CDR1 MNHEY, CDR2 SMNVEV (reference sequence). The CDR3, as DNA: TGTGCCAGTGGCAAGAACACTGAAGCTTTCTTT. Its translation: CASGKNTEAFF.

The V and J genes are TRBV4-1 and TRBJ2-2, with 8 bases fitting TRBD1. Germline assignment: CDR1 MGHRA and CDR2 YSYEKL. The ends lost 0 bases at V and 4 bases at J; junction bases unmatched: 10. This CDR3 is 18 amino acids long. This chain's CDR3 is CASSQEGQGARSTGELFF. CDR3 DNA: TGCGCCAGCAGCCAAGAAGGGCAGGGGGCGCGGAGCACCGGGGAGCTGTTTTTT.

V is TRBV28 and J is TRBJ2-7; D gene unclear. V gave up 6 bases and J gave up 7 bases, with 22 bases separating them. The CDR3 loop spans 15 amino acids. Germline V gives CDR1 MDHEN, CDR2 SYDVKM. The CDR3 sequence is CASSNSELLLEEQYF. Here the CDR3 DNA reads TGTGCCAGCAGCAACTCGGAACTACTCCTTGAGGAGCAGTACTTC.

CDR3 sequence reads: CASSDKGDGDTQYF. The DNA of the CDR3 is TGTGCCAGCAGTGACAAGGGAGACGGGGATACGCAGTATTTT. This chain uses TRBV6-4 with TRBJ2-3; D perhaps matches TRBD2 (5 bases). Germline loops: CDR1 MRHNA, CDR2 SNTAGT. This CDR3 has 14 residues. V was pared by 2 bases and J by 6 bases, with 12 bases between.

This rearrangement joins TRBV6-5 to TRBJ1-3; no clear D. The V gene lost 7 bases and the J gene lost 0 bases, with 7 bases spanning the gap. This CDR3 is built from 13 residues. Germline values: CDR1 MNHEY, CDR2 SVGAGI. Written as DNA, the CDR3 is TGTGCCAGCATCGAGAGCTCTGGAAACACCATATATTTT. Amino acid sequence: CASIESSGNTIYF.

This rearrangement joins TRBV19 to TRBJ2-1, with TRBD2 identical over 7 bases. Germline CDR1 and CDR2: LNHDA and SQIVND (reference sequence). The CDR3 sequence is 14 residues long. V lost 5 bases to trimming and J lost 6 bases; unmatched junction nucleotides: 7. The CDR3 nucleotides read TGTGCCAGTAGTGGGGGGGAGGGTGTCAATGAGCAGTTCTTC. Residues: CASSGGEGVNEQFF. Complete variable domain (other parts from reference TRBV19 and TRBJ2-1): DGGITQSPKYLFRKEGQNVTLSCEQNLNHDAMYWYRQDPGQGLRLIYYSQIVNDFQKGDIAEGYSVSREKKESFPLTVTSAQKNPTAFYLCASSGGEGVNEQFFGPGTRLTVL.

The chain carries TRBV6-1 and TRBJ2-7; weak D call: TRBD1 (6 bases). The ends were cut back, 0 bases at V and 4 bases at J, with 16 bases in the middle. CDR3 size: 16 residues. CDR1 is MNHNS, CDR2 SASEGT, per germline. The CDR3 coding sequence is TGTGCCAGCAGTGAAGCGCCTGTCCGGACAGATTACGAGCAGTACGTC. This codes for CASSEAPVRTDYEQYV.